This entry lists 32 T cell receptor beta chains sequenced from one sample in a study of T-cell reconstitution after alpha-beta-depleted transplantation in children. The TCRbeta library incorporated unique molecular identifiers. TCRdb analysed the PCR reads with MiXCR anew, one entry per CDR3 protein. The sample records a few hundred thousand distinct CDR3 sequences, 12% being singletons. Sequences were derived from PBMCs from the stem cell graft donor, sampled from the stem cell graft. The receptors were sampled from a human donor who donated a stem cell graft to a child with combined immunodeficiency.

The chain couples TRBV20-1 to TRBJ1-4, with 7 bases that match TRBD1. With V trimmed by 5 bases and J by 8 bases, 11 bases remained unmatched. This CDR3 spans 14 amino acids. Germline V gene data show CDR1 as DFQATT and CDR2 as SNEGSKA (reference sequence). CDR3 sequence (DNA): TGCAGTGCTCTTCATGACAGGGCGGGGGAAAAACTGTTTTTT. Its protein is CSALHDRAGEKLFF.

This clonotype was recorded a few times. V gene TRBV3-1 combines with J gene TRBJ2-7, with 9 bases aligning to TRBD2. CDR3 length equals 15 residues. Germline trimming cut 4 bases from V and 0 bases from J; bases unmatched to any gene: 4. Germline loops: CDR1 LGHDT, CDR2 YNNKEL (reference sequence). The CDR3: CASSRLSGSSYEQYF. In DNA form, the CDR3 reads TGTGCCAGCAGCCGGCTTAGCGGGAGCTCCTACGAGCAGTACTTC.

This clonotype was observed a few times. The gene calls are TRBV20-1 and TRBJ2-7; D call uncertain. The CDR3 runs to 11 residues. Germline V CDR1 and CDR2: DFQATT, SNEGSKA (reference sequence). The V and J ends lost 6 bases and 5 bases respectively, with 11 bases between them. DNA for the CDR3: TGCAGTGCGGGGTTTTTAAACGAGCAGTACTTC. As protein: CSAGFLNEQYF.

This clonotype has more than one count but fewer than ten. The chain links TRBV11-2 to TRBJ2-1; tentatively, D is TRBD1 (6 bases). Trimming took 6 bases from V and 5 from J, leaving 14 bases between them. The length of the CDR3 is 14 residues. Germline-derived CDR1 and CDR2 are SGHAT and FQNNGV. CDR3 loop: CASSPGTLNNEQFF. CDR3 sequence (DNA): TGTGCCAGCAGTCCCGGGACACTAAACAATGAGCAGTTCTTC.

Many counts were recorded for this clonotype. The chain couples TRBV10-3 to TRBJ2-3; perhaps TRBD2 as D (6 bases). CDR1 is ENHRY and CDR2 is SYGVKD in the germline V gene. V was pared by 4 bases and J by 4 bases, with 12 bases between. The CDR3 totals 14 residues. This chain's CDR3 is CAISASVGADTQYF. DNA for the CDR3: TGTGCCATCAGTGCTAGCGTAGGAGCAGATACGCAGTATTTT.

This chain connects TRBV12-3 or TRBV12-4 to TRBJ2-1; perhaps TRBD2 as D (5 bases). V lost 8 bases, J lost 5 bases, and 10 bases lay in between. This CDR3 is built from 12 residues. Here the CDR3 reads CASLSGNNEQFF. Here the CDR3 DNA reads TGTGCCAGCCTCTCCGGGAACAATGAGCAGTTCTTC.

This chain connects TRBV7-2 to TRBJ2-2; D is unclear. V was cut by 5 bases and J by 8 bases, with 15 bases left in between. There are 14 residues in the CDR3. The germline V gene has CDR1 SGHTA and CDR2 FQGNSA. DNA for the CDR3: TGTGCCAGCAGCCTATGGGGTCTAGGGGGGGAGCTGTTTTTT. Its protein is CASSLWGLGGELFF.

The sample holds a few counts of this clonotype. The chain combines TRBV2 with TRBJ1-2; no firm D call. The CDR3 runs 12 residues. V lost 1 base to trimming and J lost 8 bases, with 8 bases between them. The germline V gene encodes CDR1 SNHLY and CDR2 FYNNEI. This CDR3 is CASSEGGFGYTF. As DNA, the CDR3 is TGTGCCAGCAGTGAAGGGGGATTCGGCTACACCTTC.

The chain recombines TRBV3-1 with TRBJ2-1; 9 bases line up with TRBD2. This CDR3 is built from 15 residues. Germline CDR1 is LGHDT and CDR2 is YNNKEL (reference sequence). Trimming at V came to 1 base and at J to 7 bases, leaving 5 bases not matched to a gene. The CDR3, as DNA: TGTGCCAGCAGCCAAGGTGGGACTAGCAGGAATGAGCAGTTCTTC. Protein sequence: CASSQGGTSRNEQFF.

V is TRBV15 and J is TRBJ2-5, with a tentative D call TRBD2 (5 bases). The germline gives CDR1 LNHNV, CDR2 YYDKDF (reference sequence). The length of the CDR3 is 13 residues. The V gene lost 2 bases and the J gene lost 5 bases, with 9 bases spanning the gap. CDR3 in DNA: TGTGCCACCAGCAGAAAACCGGGGGAGACCCAGTACTTC. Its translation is CATSRKPGETQYF. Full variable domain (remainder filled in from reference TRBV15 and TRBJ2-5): DAMVIQNPRYQVTQFGKPVTLSCSQTLNHNVMYWYQQKSSQAPKLLFHYYDKDFNNEADTPDNFQSRRPNTSFCFLDIRSPGLGDTAMYLCATSRKPGETQYFGPGTRLLVL.

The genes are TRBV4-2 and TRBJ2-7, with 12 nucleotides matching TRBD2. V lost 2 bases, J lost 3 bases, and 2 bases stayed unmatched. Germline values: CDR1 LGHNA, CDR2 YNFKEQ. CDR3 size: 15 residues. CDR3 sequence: CASSQTSGGLYEQYF. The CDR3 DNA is TGTGCCAGCAGCCAAACTAGCGGGGGGCTCTACGAGCAGTACTTC.

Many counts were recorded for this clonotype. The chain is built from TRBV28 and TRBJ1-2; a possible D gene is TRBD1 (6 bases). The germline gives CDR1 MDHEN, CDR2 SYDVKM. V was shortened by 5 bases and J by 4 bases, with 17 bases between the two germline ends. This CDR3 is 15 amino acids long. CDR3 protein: CASSLDPQGLYGYTF. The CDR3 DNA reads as TGTGCCAGCAGTCTCGACCCACAGGGTCTCTATGGCTACACCTTC.

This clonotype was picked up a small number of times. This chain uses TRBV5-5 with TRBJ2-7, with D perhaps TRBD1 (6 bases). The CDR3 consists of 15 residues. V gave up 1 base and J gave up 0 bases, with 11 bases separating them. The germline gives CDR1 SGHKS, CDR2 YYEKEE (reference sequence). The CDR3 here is CASSLLTGPSYEQYF. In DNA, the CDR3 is TGTGCCAGCAGCTTGCTTACAGGGCCCTCCTACGAGCAGTACTTC. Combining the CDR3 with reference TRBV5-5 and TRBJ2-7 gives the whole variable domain DAGVTQSPTHLIKTRGQQVTLRCSPISGHKSVSWYQQVLGQGPQFIFQYYEKEERGRGNFPDRFSARQFPNYSSELNVNALLLGDSALYLCASSLLTGPSYEQYFGPGTRLTVT.

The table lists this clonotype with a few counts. For the CDR3, the DNA is TGTGCCAGCAGTCCACTGAGGGAAGTTTCCTACGAGCAGTACTTC. Translation gives CASSPLREVSYEQYF. The chain joins TRBV27 to TRBJ2-7, with a weak D call TRBD2 (5 bases). This CDR3 spans 15 amino acids. Germline V lookup: CDR1 MNHEY, CDR2 SMNVEV (reference sequence). V was trimmed by 5 bases and J by 1 base, leaving 15 bases between them.

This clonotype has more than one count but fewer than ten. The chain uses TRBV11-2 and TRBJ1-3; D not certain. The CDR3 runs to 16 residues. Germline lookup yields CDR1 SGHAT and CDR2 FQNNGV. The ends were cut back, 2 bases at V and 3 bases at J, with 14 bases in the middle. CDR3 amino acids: CASSLNSGLSGNTIYF. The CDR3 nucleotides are TGTGCCAGCAGCTTAAATTCAGGCCTAAGTGGAAACACCATATATTTT.

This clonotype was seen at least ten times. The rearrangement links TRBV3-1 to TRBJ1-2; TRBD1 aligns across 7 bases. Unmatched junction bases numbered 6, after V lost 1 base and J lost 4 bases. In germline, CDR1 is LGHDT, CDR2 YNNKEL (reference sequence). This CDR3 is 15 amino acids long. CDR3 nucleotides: TGTGCCAGCAGCCAAGTACACAGGGGAACCTATGGCTACACCTTC. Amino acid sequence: CASSQVHRGTYGYTF.

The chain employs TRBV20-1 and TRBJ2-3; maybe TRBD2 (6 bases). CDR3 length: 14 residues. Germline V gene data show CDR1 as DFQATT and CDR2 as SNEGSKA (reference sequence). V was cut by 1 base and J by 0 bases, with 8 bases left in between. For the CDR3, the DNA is TGCAGTGCTAGAGCTAGCGCCAGCACAGATACGCAGTATTTT. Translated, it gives CSARASASTDTQYF.

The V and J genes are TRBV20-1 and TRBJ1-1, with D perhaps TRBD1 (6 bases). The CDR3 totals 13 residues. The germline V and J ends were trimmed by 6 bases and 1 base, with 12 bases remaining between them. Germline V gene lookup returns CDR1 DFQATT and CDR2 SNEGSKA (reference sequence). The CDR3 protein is CSAAGVGNTEAFF. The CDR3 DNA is TGCAGTGCCGCAGGGGTGGGGAACACTGAAGCTTTCTTT.

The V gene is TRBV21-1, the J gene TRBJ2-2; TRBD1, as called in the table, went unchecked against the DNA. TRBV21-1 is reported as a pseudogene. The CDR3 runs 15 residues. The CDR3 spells CASTPDRDNTGELFF. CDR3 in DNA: TGTGCCAGCACTCCGGACAGGGACAACACCGGGGAGCTGTTTTTT.

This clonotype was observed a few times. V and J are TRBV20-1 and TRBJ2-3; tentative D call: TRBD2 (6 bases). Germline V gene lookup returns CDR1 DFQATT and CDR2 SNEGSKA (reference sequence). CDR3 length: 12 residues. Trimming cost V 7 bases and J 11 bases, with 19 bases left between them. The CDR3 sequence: CSVRTSSGEQYF. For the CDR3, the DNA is TGCAGTGTCCGGACCTCCTCGGGGGAGCAGTATTTT.

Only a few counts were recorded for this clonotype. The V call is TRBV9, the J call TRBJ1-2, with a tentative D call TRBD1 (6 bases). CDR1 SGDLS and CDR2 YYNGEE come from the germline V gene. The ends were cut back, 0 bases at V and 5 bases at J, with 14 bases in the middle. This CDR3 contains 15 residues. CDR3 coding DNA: TGTGCCAGCAGCGTAGGAACAGGGAACTTTTATGGCTACACCTTC. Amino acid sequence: CASSVGTGNFYGYTF.

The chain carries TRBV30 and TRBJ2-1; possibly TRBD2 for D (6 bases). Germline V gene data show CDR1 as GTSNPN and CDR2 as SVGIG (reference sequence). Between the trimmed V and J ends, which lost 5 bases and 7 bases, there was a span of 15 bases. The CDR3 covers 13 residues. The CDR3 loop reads CAWEVAEPNEQFF. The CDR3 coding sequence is TGTGCCTGGGAAGTAGCGGAACCGAATGAGCAGTTCTTC.

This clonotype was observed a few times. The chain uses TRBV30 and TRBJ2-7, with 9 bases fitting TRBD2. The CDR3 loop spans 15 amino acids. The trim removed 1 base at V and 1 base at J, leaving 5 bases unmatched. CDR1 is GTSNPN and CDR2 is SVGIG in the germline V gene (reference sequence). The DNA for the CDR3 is TGTGCCTGGAGTGAGGGAGCGGGAGGTTCCTACGAGCAGTACTTC. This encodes CAWSEGAGGSYEQYF.

This CDR3 reads CASSLGGGGQGKYNEQFF. CDR3 in DNA: TGTGCCAGCAGCTTAGGTGGCGGCGGACAGGGAAAATACAATGAGCAGTTCTTC. The chain uses TRBV11-2 and TRBJ2-1; 8 bases line up with TRBD1. Germline CDR1 SGHAT, CDR2 FQNNGV. The ends lost 1 base at V and 4 bases at J; junction bases unmatched: 12. The CDR3 runs 18 residues.

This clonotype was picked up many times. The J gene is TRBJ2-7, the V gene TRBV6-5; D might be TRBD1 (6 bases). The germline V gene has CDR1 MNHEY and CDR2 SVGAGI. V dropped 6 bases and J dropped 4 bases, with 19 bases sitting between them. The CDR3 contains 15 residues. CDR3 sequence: CASSRLDRWGYEQYF. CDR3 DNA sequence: TGTGCCAGCAGCCGACTTGACAGGTGGGGTTACGAGCAGTACTTC.

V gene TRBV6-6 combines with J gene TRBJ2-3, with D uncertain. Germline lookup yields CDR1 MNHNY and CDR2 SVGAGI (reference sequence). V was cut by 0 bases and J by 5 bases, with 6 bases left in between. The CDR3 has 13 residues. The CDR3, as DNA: TGTGCCAGCAGTTACTCCCAGCTAGATACGCAGTATTTT. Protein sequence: CASSYSQLDTQYF.

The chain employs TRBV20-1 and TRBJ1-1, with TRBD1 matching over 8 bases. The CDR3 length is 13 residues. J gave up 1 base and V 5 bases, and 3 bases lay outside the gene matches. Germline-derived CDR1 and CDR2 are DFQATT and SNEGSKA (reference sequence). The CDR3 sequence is CSAPDRANTEAFF. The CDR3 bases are TGCAGTGCTCCGGACAGGGCGAACACTGAAGCTTTCTTT.

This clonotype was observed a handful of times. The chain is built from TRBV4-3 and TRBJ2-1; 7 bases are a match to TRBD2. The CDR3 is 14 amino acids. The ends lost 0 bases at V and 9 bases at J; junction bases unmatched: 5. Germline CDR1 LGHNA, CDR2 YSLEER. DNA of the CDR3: TGCGCCAGCAGCCAAGACCTCCTAGCGGCTGAGCAGTTCTTC. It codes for CASSQDLLAAEQFF.

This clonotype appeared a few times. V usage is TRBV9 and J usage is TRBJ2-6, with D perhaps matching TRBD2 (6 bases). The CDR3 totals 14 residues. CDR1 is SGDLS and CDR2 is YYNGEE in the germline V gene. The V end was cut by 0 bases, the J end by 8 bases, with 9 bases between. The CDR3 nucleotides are TGTGCCAGCAGCGTAGATGGAGGGACCAACGTCCTGACTTTC. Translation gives CASSVDGGTNVLTF.

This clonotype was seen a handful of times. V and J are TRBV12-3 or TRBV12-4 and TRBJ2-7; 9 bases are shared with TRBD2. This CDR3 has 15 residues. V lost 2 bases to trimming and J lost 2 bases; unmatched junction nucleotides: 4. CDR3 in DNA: TGTGCCAGCAGTTTACCGACTAGCGGCCCCTACGAGCAGTACTTC. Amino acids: CASSLPTSGPYEQYF.

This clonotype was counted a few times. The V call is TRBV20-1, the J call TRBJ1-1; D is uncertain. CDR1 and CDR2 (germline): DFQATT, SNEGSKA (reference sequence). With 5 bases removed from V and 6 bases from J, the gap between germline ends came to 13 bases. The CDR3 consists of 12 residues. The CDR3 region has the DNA TGCAGTGCTGCAGAGACCGGCGCTGAAGCTTTCTTT. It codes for CSAAETGAEAFF.

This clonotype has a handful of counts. This chain's CDR3 is CASSESGTGRYEQYF. The CDR3 bases are TGTGCCAGCAGTGAATCGGGGACAGGGAGGTACGAGCAGTACTTC. The rearrangement uses TRBV25-1 and TRBJ2-7, with 9 bases identical to TRBD1. Trimming cost V 1 base and J 4 bases; bases outside gene matches: 5. The CDR3 covers 15 residues. The germline V gene encodes CDR1 MGHDK and CDR2 SYGVNS.